A selection of T cell receptor beta chains follows, all from one sample in a study of blood T cell repertoires in COVID-19. Generated by immunoSEQ multiplex PCR, the TCRdb table keeps only in-frame clones and is missing some. The sample contains some 90,000 clones, roughly nine tenths of which appear only once. What was sequenced was peripheral blood. These receptors all stem from a woman of 80 years or more with active COVID-19. Each CDR3 is given with its conserved first and last residue. A D gene is named only where the DNA matches it firmly. Size tells how often a clone was seen (once, few, many) or the class of an expanded clone, and some rows leave it out.

v_gene,d_gene,j_gene,len,abundance,CDR3aa,CDR3nt
TRBV6-2/TRBV6-3,.,TRBJ2-7,12,.,CASSLESRREYF,TGTGCCAGCAGTCTCGAATCCCGCCGGGAGTACTTC
TRBV15,TRBD2,TRBJ2-7,14,.,CATSALAGGYEQYF,TGTGCCACCAGCGCCCTAGCGGGAGGGTACGAGCAGTACTTC
TRBV4-1,TRBD2,TRBJ2-1,18,.,CASSRYGTSGGGYNEQFF,TGCGCCAGCAGCCGATATGGGACTAGCGGGGGAGGGTACAATGAGCAGTTCTTC
TRBV6-5,.,TRBJ2-1,15,once,CASSYGGLFPNEQFF,TGTGCCAGCAGTTACGGCGGGTTATTTCCCAATGAGCAGTTCTTC
TRBV3-1/TRBV3-2,.,TRBJ2-7,13,.,CASSRDSTGEQYF,TGTGCCAGCAGCAGGGACTCCACGGGCGAGCAGTACTTC
TRBV11-2,.,TRBJ2-3,17,few,CASSLVIGGEGTDTQYF,TGTGCCAGCAGCTTAGTTATAGGCGGGGAGGGCACAGATACGCAGTATTTT
TRBV7-9,TRBD1,TRBJ2-7,16,once,CASSSKTGTAAYEQYF,TGTGCCAGCAGCTCAAAGACCGGGACAGCAGCCTACGAGCAGTACTTC
TRBV2,TRBD2,TRBJ2-2,15,.,CASMKGGSPTGELFF,TGTGCCAGCATGAAGGGAGGGAGCCCCACCGGGGAGCTGTTTTTT
TRBV7-3,TRBD2,TRBJ2-1,17,once,CASSLIGGLAGPNEQFF,TGTGCCAGCAGCTTAATTGGGGGACTAGCGGGGCCGAATGAGCAGTTCTTC
TRBV10-3,TRBD2,TRBJ2-7,14,.,CATHPGTSSYEQYF,TGTGCCACCCACCCCGGGACTAGCAGCTACGAGCAGTACTTC
TRBV29-1,.,TRBJ1-5,14,.,CSVAGWGSNQPQHF,TGCAGCGTTGCGGGGTGGGGAAGCAATCAGCCCCAGCATTTT
TRBV2,.,TRBJ2-1,20,.,CASSYQGGFAAAPGRNEQFF,TGTGCCAGCAGCTACCAGGGCGGTTTTGCTGCGGCCCCGGGGAGGAATGAGCAGTTCTTC
TRBV28,TRBD1,TRBJ2-5,11,.,CASSLNRGKYF,TGTGCCAGCAGTCTAAACAGGGGGAAGTACTTC
TRBV5-1,.,TRBJ2-2,16,.,CASSGGSGLNTGELFF,TGCGCCAGCAGCGGGGGTAGCGGACTTAACACCGGGGAGCTGTTTTTT
TRBV27,TRBD1,TRBJ2-7,13,.,CASLWDRTYEQYF,TGTGCCAGCCTGTGGGACAGGACCTACGAGCAGTACTTC
TRBV14,TRBD1,TRBJ2-5,17,.,CASSQDAGGGPQETQYF,TGTGCCAGCAGCCAAGATGCAGGGGGCGGGCCACAAGAGACCCAGTACTTC
TRBV2,TRBD2,TRBJ2-6,16,once,CATAESGRGGANVLTF,TGTGCCACCGCGGAAAGCGGGAGAGGTGGGGCCAACGTCCTGACTTTC
TRBV7-9,.,TRBJ2-7,13,.,CASSLSGPGEQYF,TGTGCCAGCAGCTTATCAGGGCCAGGGGAGCAGTACTTC